The 17 T cell receptor beta chains listed next were all sequenced from one sample in a study of HIV-infected patients and healthy controls. Whole blood was used without fractionation, so all unsorted peripheral T cells were included. cDNA was made from approximately 0.55 ug RNA using alpha and beta constant primers. Separate chain-specific third strand synthesis with multiplexing indices produced the alpha and beta libraries. One entry per CDR3 protein, called by TCRdb with MiXCR from the 5' RACE reads. The table shows 12,000 or so distinct CDR3 sequences, with 8% to 9.5% occurring only once. The sequencing here drew on blood, taken before antiretroviral therapy. The receptors shown here come from an adult with HIV infection. The donor label of this sample is uncertain.

This clonotype has more than one count but fewer than ten. V and J are TRBV6-5 and TRBJ2-6, with 10 bases that match TRBD1. Per germline, CDR1 MNHEY and CDR2 SVGAGI. The CDR3 runs 17 residues. V lost 2 bases to trimming and J lost 0 bases; unmatched junction nucleotides: 1. DNA for the CDR3: TGTGCCAGCAGTTACGGGACAGGGGTCTCTGGGGCCAACGTCCTGACTTTC. It codes for CASSYGTGVSGANVLTF.

At least ten counts were recorded for this clonotype. The chain links TRBV7-8 to TRBJ2-3; 10 bases line up with TRBD1. CDR3 length equals 16 residues. Germline lookup yields CDR1 SGHVS and CDR2 FQNEAQ. The trim removed 5 bases at V and 6 bases at J, leaving 11 bases unmatched. The CDR3 protein is CASSTLTGGNGDTQYF. In DNA, the CDR3 is TGTGCCAGCAGCACTTTGACAGGGGGCAACGGCGATACGCAGTATTTT.

Ten or more counts support this clonotype. The genes are TRBV12-3 or TRBV12-4 and TRBJ2-5; D is uncertain. V shed 2 bases and J shed 5 bases, with 3 bases lying between them. The CDR3 runs to 11 residues. The CDR3 spells CASSLKETQYF. The CDR3 region has the DNA TGTGCCAGCAGTTTAAAGGAGACCCAGTACTTC.

The J gene is TRBJ2-5, the V gene TRBV12-3 or TRBV12-4; 10 positions match TRBD2. With 5 bases clipped from V and 2 bases from J, the junction kept 5 bases outside the gene matches. This CDR3 comprises 15 residues. CDR3 sequence reads: CASSGLAALQETQYF. For the CDR3, the DNA is TGTGCCAGCAGTGGACTAGCGGCTCTTCAAGAGACCCAGTACTTC.

This clonotype was seen repeatedly, ten times or more. The CDR3, as DNA: TGTGCCAGCAGCTTAGGACTAGCTCCGGAGACCCAGTACTTC. Translated, it gives CASSLGLAPETQYF. The chain carries TRBV7-2 and TRBJ2-5; 7 nucleotides line up with TRBD2. Germline values: CDR1 SGHTA, CDR2 FQGNSA. Trimming cost V 1 base and J 5 bases; bases outside gene matches: 4. The length of the CDR3 is 14 residues.

A few counts support this clonotype. The CDR3 protein is CSGFGQYNEQFF. In DNA form, the CDR3 reads TGCAGTGGGTTCGGACAGTACAATGAGCAGTTCTTC. The chain combines TRBV20-1 with TRBJ2-1; D might be TRBD1 (6 bases). Germline CDR1 reads DFQATT; CDR2 reads SNEGSKA (reference sequence). V lost 7 bases and J 4 bases, leaving 11 bases between the germline ends. The length of the CDR3 is 12 residues.

The J gene is TRBJ2-3, the V gene TRBV6-5; D might be TRBD2 (5 bases). The CDR3 is 14 residues long. Germline V CDR1 and CDR2: MNHEY, SVGAGI. Trimming removed 2 bases at V and 4 bases at J, with 10 bases between. This CDR3 is CASSYAEGADTQYF. The DNA for the CDR3 is TGTGCCAGCAGTTACGCCGAGGGAGCAGATACGCAGTATTTT.

This clonotype has a count of ten or more. The rearrangement joins TRBV7-2 to TRBJ1-1; D is ambiguous. CDR3 length equals 13 residues. V shed 0 bases and J shed 7 bases, with 9 bases lying between them. Germline CDR1 and CDR2: SGHTA and FQGNSA. The CDR3 coding sequence is TGTGCCAGCAGCTTAGCGTCGGGAGATGAAGCTTTCTTT. It yields the protein CASSLASGDEAFF.

This clonotype was detected many times. J is TRBJ2-7 and V is TRBV29-1; TRBD1 matches at 7 bases. Germline V gives CDR1 SQVTM, CDR2 ANQGSEA. This CDR3 comprises 13 residues. V gave up 6 bases and J gave up 2 bases; unmatched junction bases: 7. The CDR3 DNA follows: TGCAGCGTGAGGGCAGGGGGTACCTACGAGCAGTACTTC. It specifies CSVRAGGTYEQYF.

This clonotype was found many times. The CDR3: CSARLLAGRYNEQFF. CDR3 nucleotide sequence: TGCAGTGCTAGACTACTAGCGGGGCGCTACAATGAGCAGTTCTTC. The chain employs TRBV20-1 and TRBJ2-1; 10 nucleotides agree with TRBD2. CDR3 length equals 15 residues. Germline loops: CDR1 DFQATT, CDR2 SNEGSKA (reference sequence). The ends lost 2 bases at V and 3 bases at J; junction bases unmatched: 4.

This clonotype has only one observation. V usage is TRBV10-2 and J usage is TRBJ2-7; 13 positions agree with TRBD2. V shed 7 bases and J 6 bases; nucleotides not matched to a gene: 21. The germline V gene has CDR1 WSHSY and CDR2 SAAADI. CDR3 size: 19 residues. DNA for the CDR3: TGCGCCAGCACTCACTCCGGGACTAGCGGGGCCGGCTCTTCGGGCGAGCAGTACTTC. This codes for CASTHSGTSGAGSSGEQYF.

The table lists this clonotype with many counts. This chain uses TRBV5-6 with TRBJ2-7; D gene ambiguous. The CDR3 loop spans 11 amino acids. Trimming pared 1 base from V and 5 bases from J, leaving 4 bases between. Germline CDR1 and CDR2: SGHDT and YYEEEE. CDR3 in amino acids: CASSLIDEQYF. CDR3 nucleotides: TGTGCCAGCAGCTTGATCGACGAGCAGTACTTC.

In its sample, this clonotype was seen many times. The gene calls are TRBV20-1 and TRBJ2-5; D might be TRBD1 or TRBD2, each matching 5 bases. V was trimmed by 6 bases and J by 7 bases, leaving 21 bases between them. Germline V gene data show CDR1 as DFQATT and CDR2 as SNEGSKA (reference sequence). The CDR3 covers 14 residues. CDR3 in DNA: TGCAGTGCCAGGGCCCTCTCGTTCGAGGGGACCCAGTACTTC. This gives the protein CSARALSFEGTQYF.

This clonotype was counted many times. V and J are TRBV9 and TRBJ2-3; D gene uncertain. The V gene's germline CDR1 is SGDLS and CDR2 YYNGEE. The CDR3 has 16 residues. The V gene lost 0 bases and the J gene lost 7 bases, with 18 bases spanning the gap. The CDR3: CASSVAQGHAVNTQYF. The CDR3 DNA follows: TGTGCCAGCAGCGTAGCGCAAGGCCACGCAGTGAATACGCAGTATTTT.

This clonotype was counted only a few times. V usage is TRBV6-2 or TRBV6-3 and J usage is TRBJ1-5, with 10 bases that match TRBD1. After removal of 2 bases from V and 5 bases from J, the junction contained 3 bases not matched to a gene. This CDR3 region has 15 residues. Per germline, CDR1 MNHEY and CDR2 SVGEGT. CDR3: CASSYRTGGYQPQHF. The CDR3 bases are TGTGCCAGCAGTTACCGGACAGGGGGTTATCAGCCCCAGCATTTT.

This clonotype showed up many times. The CDR3 region has the DNA TGTGCCAGCAGGGGTGGGACAGAGACTGGAAACACCATATATTTT. Its translation: CASRGGTETGNTIYF. The chain recombines TRBV6-5 with TRBJ1-3; 7 positions agree with TRBD1. Germline-derived CDR1 and CDR2 are MNHEY and SVGAGI. This CDR3 has 15 amino acids. With 6 bases clipped from V and 2 bases from J, the junction kept 7 bases outside the gene matches.

In this sample, this clonotype turned up many times. This sequence joins TRBV29-1 and TRBJ1-1; D remains unclear. The V gene's germline CDR1 is SQVTM and CDR2 ANQGSEA. The CDR3 length is 12 residues. Trimming pared 8 bases from V and 1 base from J, leaving 11 bases between. The CDR3 spells CSTTPGNTEAFF. The CDR3 DNA is TGCAGCACAACGCCGGGGAACACTGAAGCTTTCTTT.